What follows is one TCR beta chain and its context. Authors' methods: By means of reference gene primer amplification, nucleated cell counts were estimated. Sequenced by immunoSEQ multiplex PCR; TCRdb stores in-frame clones only, minus some. The D gene and trimming were derived from the DNA, and the V and J assignments and clone size from that table. The sample yields 100,000 or so clones, 85% seen once. Germline V CDR1 and CDR2: MRHNA, SNTAGT. The CDR3 has 13 residues. V was pared by 3 bases and J by 6 bases, with 12 bases between. The sample is drawn from a study of blood T cell repertoires in COVID-19. Across the whole study: Collection of acute and convalescent COVID-19 samples took place in the United States, Italy and Spain. Sources were T cells, B-cell-depleted T cells, or PBMCs; the material itself was cDNA or gDNA.

V gene TRBV6-4 combines with J gene TRBJ2-7; no clear D. The receptor was derived from a woman in her 70s with active or convalescent COVID-19. Sequencing was performed on peripheral blood. In nucleotides, the CDR3 is TGTGCCAGCAGTGAGAAGTTGAGCACCGAGCAGTACTTC. It is translated as CASSEKLSTEQYF.